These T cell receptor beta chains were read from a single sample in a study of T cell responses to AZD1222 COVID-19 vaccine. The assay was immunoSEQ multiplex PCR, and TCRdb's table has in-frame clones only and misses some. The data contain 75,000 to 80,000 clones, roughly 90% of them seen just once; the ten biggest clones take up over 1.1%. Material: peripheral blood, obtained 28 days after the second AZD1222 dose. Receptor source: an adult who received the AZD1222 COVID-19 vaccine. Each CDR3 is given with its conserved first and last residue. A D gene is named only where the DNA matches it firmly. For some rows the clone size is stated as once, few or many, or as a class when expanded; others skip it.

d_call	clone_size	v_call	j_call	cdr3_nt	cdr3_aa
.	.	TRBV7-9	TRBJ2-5	TGTGCCAGCAGCTTAGCCCAGGGCGCTCAAGAGACCCAGTACTTC	CASSLAQGAQETQYF
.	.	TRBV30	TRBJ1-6	TGTGCCTGGAGTAGGACAGAGTCACCCCTCCACTTT	CAWSRTESPLHF
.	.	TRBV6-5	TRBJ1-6	TGTGCCAGCAGTTACTCGGGTTCACCCCTCCACTTT	CASSYSGSPLHF
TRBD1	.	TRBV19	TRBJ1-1	TGTGCCAGTAGTATTGCCAGGGGGCGGACTGAAGCTTTCTTT	CASSIARGRTEAFF
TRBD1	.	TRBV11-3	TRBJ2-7	TGTGCCAGCAGCTTAGGAACCGGGACAGGCAACGAGCAGTACTTC	CASSLGTGTGNEQYF
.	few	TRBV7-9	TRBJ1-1	TGTGCCAGCAGCTTAGGCGGATCGGTGAACACTGAAGCTTTCTTT	CASSLGGSVNTEAFF
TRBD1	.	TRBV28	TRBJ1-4	TGTGCCAGCAGTTCGGACAGGGAAAAACTGTTTTTT	CASSSDREKLFF
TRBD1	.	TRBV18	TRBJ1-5	TGTGCCAGCTCATCTGGACAGGGGGCCGGGAGCAATCAGCCCCAGCATTTT	CASSSGQGAGSNQPQHF
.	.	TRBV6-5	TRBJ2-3	TGTGCCAGCAGGAGGACTAGCACAGATACGCAGTATTTT	CASRRTSTDTQYF
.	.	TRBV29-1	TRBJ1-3	TGCAGCGTTGAAGAGGGGTCTGGAAACACCATATATTTT	CSVEEGSGNTIYF
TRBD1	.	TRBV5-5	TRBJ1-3	TGTGCCAGCAGCTTGGCCAGGGGGGCTGGAAACACCATATATTTT	CASSLARGAGNTIYF
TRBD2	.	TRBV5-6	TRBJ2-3	TGTGCCAGCAGCTTGTCGACTAGCCTGGGAGATACGCAGTATTTT	CASSLSTSLGDTQYF
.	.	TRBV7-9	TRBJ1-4	TGTGCCAGCAGCTTAGTGCAGGCCGATGAAAAACTGTTTTTT	CASSLVQADEKLFF
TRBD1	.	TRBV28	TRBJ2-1	TGTGCCAGCAGCAGAGGCTACAGGGGGTCCTACAATGAGCAGTTCTTC	CASSRGYRGSYNEQFF
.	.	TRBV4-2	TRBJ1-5	TGTGCCAGCAGCCGGCATTTAGAGAGGAATCAGCCCCAGCATTTT	CASSRHLERNQPQHF
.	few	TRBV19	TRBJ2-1	TGTGCCAGTAGTATTGGCAACAGCCAGTTCTTC	CASSIGNSQFF
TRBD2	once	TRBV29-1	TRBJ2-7	TGCAGCGTACTAGCGGGGGACTACGAGCAGTACTTC	CSVLAGDYEQYF
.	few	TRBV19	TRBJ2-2	TGTGCCAGTAGTATTGGAACAGGGGAGCTGTTTTTT	CASSIGTGELFF
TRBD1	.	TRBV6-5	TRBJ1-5	TGTGCCAGCCTGACAGGGGGCAATCAGCCCCAGCATTTT	CASLTGGNQPQHF
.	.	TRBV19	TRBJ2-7	TGTGCCAGTAGTGGTCTTGTTAGACCCTACGAGCAGTACTTC	CASSGLVRPYEQYF
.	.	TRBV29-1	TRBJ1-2	TGCAGCGTTGCGGCCAGTTACTATGGCTACACCTTC	CSVAASYYGYTF
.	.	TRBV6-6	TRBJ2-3	TGTGCCAGCAGTTACCGGACCCAAGGCGCAGATACGCAGTATTTT	CASSYRTQGADTQYF
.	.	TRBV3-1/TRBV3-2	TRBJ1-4	TGTGCCAGCAGCCAATGGGCGTTGACTAATGAAAAACTGTTTTTT	CASSQWALTNEKLFF
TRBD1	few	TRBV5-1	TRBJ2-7	TGCGCCAGCAGCCGCCTACAGGGGTACGAGCAGTACTTC	CASSRLQGYEQYF
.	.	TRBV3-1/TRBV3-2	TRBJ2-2	TGTGCCAGCAGCCAAGATAAGACGTTCGGGGAGCTGTTTTTT	CASSQDKTFGELFF
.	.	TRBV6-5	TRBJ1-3	TGTGCCAGCAGTTACCACGATGGCCGGGGAAACACCATATATTTT	CASSYHDGRGNTIYF